This TCR beta chain emerged from a study of blood T cells in healthy people across ages (dated by TCRdb to 2013 to 2016). Regarding the study in general: In model experiments, template switching captured roughly one uniquely barcoded TCR beta cDNA molecule for every two T cells. Age-related changes in TCR beta repertoire diversity were measured in the study by deep sequencing normalized with unique cDNA molecular identifiers. Four age groups were formed from the donors: young (average approximately 15 years), middle-aged (just under 40), aged (approximately 60) and long-lived (less than 85). Using the same blood draw, the study looked at two additional independent replicas of 1 million unique cDNA reads for two donors, one aged 18 to 30 and the other aged 80 or older. The study at large found these results: The long-lived group showed more naive CD4+ T cells, fewer expanded clones and increased TCR diversity than the aged group, suggesting age selection. Estimates of total diversity from one million sequenced T cells were regarded as lower bounds and underestimates. There was a strong correlation between observed TCR beta diversity and the percentage of naive T cells measured by flow cytometry. Bulk unsorted PBMC profiling prevented conclusive comparison of naive and antigen-experienced compartments. As age increased, observed TCR beta diversity per million T cells dropped in a roughly linear way, and a significant reduction was already evident by age about 40. Donor CMV infection status was unknown, potentially confounding age-related changes in expanded clonotypes.

Donors were 39 systemically healthy Caucasian individuals from Russia aged roughly 6 to 90 years. Roughly 11 milliliters of peripheral blood were drawn from each donor into EDTA-treated Vacutainer tubes. Ficoll-Paque density-gradient centrifugation was used to isolate PBMCs, with at least 6 million per sample. Total RNA was extracted from PBMCs with Trizol reagent, with at least 5 micrograms obtained per sample. The percentages of naive CD45RAhigh/CD27high T cells were determined by flow cytometry on a PBMC aliquot from every donor. Library preparation was by 5' RACE. TCRdb lists the instrument as Illumina HiSeq 2500. A second about 7 to 11 cycle PCR used a sample-barcoded 5' primer and a J-beta primer mix. A template-switch 5' adaptor carrying 12 random nucleotides introduced a unique molecular identifier onto each TCR beta cDNA molecule. Each sample yielded at least 2.5 million CDR3-containing paired-end reads. The Mint cDNA synthesis kit, primed by a TRBC-specific oligonucleotide, was used to synthesize first-strand cDNA from all RNA. All cDNA was treated with uracil-DNA glycosylase and then went through a first 18-cycle PCR with the universal primers M1SS and BC2_uni_R. The study's processing was this. For normalization, 1 million high-quality reads were randomly selected from each sample, with every read carrying a distinct molecular identifier. Instead of being binned into consensus sequences, reads that shared molecular identifiers were thrown out. CDR3 identification, clonotype clustering and error correction used MiTCR with a Q25 quality threshold and the strictest error-elimination algorithm. A nonparametric unseen species model using Euler transformation provided a lower-bound estimate of total TCR beta diversity. Clones were called with MiXCR by TCRdb after fastp trimmed the public reads at Q25, and only in-frame beta chains were retained. Entries that share a CDR3 protein sequence are merged under the most common genes and DNA. The authors' filters were not applied to this entry. The sample table holds about 840,000 distinct CDR3 sequences, of which 25% to 35% were seen once. The leading ten clones occupy about 9.4% of the sample.

To note about this clonotype: The antigen it binds to is not known. No base quality values were provided; no much bigger clone lies one nucleotide off.

These data also formed part of another study, on T cells of mothers and their children. As that second paper reports: Nine systemically healthy Caucasian individuals served as donors, namely three mothers together with their six children. cDNA synthesis used all of the extracted RNA, with 1.5 ug of RNA in each 15 ul reaction. In the second PCR, the M1S primer added sample barcodes and 2-4 random nucleotides. Each mother yielded over 9 million TCR beta CDR3 reads and each child 3 million to 3.5 million reads. Thymic selection similarly shapes TCR recombination output in related and unrelated pairs, with minor effect from inherited differences. Related mother-child pairs always showed normalized repertoire overlap that was slightly higher than in unrelated mother-child pairs, though the difference was never significant. No persistent microchimeric T cell clones were detected, at a sensitivity of roughly 100 clones per million clonotypes. Deep NGS was used in the study to compare the TCR beta repertoires of mothers and children and to look for features that separate related mother-child pairs from unrelated individuals. Mothers averaged about 40 +/- 4 years of age and children averaged roughly 10 +/- 4 years. After adapters were ligated using NEBNext reagents, the libraries underwent 100+100 nt paired-end sequencing on an Illumina HiSeq 2000. Mother and child libraries were prepared a month apart and sequenced in separate runs to prevent cross-contamination. For each donor, somewhere between roughly 450,000 and 2,000,000 distinct TCR beta clonotypes were identified. Naive TCR beta clonotypes were estimated from low-frequency clonotypes matched to each donor's FACS-determined naive share, without sorting.

The specimen was blood. The TCR sequence derives from a woman in her thirties or forties in good health.

The base sequence is TGTGCCAGCGGCCGGGAACCCCCCTCCTACAATGAGCAGTTCTTC. Its protein reads: CASGREPPSYNEQFF. The chain joins TRBV2 to TRBJ2-1, with TRBD2 as a weak D call on 5 bases. V is reduced by 8 bases and J by 0 bases, leaving a spacing of 14 bases between them. The germline V gene specifies SNHLY as CDR1 and FYNNEI as CDR2. The CDR3 has 15 amino acids, counting the end cysteine and phenylalanine. Left in the record is the CDR3 DNA by itself, 45 bases read in frame from the first base. Reference TRBV2 and TRBJ2-1 genes cover what lies past the CDR3, so the full variable domain is EPEVTQTPSHQVTQMGQEVILRCVPISNHLYFYWYRQILGQKVEFLVSFYNNEISEKSEIFDDQFSVERPDGSNFTLKIRSTKLEDSAMYFCASGREPPSYNEQFFGPGTRLTVL.